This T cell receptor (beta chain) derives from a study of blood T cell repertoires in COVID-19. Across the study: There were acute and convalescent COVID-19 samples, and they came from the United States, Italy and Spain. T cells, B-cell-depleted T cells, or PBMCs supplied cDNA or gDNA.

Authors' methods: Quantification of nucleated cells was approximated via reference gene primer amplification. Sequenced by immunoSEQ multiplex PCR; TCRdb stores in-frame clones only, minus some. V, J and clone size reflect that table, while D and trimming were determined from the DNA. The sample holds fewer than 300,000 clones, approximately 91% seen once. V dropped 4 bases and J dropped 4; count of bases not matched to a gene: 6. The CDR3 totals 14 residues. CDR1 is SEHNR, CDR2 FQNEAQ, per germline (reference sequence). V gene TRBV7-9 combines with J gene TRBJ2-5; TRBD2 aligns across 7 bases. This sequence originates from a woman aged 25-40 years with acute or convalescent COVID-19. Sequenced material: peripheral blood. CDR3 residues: CASSSWEGLETQYF. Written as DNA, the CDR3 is TGTGCCAGCAGCTCGTGGGAGGGCCTAGAGACCCAGTACTTC.